The clone carrying this T cell receptor (beta chain) has a count of ten or more. No antigen is known for it. The CDR3 contains 14 residues. CDR1 and CDR2 from the germline V gene are SGDLS and YYNGEE. The germline V and J ends were trimmed by 4 bases and 2 bases, with 13 bases remaining between them. As part of library construction, unique molecular identifiers were attached to individual cDNA molecules. TCRdb passed the 5' RACE reads through MiXCR, listing each CDR3 protein once. The sample records around 46,000 distinct CDR3 sequences, over 5% being singletons. This entry comes from a study of early T cells in non-severe SARS-CoV-2 infection. About the study: The input, bulk RNA from unsorted whole blood, was sequenced, and chains were unpaired.

Study conclusions and caveats: VDJdb matching favored anti-spike CD8 responses, missing private and CD4 specificities.

The V call is TRBV9, the J call TRBJ2-7; D is unclear. This sequence was found in an adult who was a healthcare worker with PCR-confirmed SARS-CoV-2 infection or an uninfected control (not recorded which). Sequenced sample: whole blood. The CDR3 is CASSQDGLTYEQYF. CDR3 in DNA: TGTGCCAGCAGCCAGGATGGATTAACCTACGAGCAGTACTTC.